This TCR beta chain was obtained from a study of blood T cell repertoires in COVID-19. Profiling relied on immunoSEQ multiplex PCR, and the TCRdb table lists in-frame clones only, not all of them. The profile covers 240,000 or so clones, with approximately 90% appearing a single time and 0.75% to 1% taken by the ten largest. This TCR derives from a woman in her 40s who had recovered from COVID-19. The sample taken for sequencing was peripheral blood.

CDR3 sequence (DNA): TGTGCCAGCAGCGGGGACTTCACCTACAATGAGCAGTTCTTC. Protein product: CASSGDFTYNEQFF. V is TRBV25-1 and J is TRBJ2-1; perhaps TRBD2 as D (6 bases). Per germline, CDR1 MGHDK and CDR2 SYGVNS. CDR3 length: 14 residues. V lost 6 bases, J lost 2 bases, and 11 bases lay in between.